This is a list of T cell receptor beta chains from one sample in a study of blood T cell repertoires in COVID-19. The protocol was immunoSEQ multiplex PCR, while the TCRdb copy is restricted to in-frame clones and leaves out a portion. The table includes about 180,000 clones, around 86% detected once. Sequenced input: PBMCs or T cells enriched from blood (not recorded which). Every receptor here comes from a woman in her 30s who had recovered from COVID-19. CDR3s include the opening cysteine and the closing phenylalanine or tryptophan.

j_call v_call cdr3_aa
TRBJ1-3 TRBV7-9 CASSLFQNTIYF
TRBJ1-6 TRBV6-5 CASSGESNNSPLHF
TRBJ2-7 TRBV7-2 CASSVRDRGREQYF
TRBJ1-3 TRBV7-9 CASNRDIPFSDSGNTIYF
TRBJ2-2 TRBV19 CASSIGIKNGGITNTGELFF
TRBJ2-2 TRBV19 CASTRTGVNTGELFF
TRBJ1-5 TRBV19 CASSISQAFGLNQPQHF
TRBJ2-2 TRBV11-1 CASSLGQGHTGELFF
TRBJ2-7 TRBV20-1 CSARDGYEQYF
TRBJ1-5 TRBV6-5 CASRETGRNQPQHF
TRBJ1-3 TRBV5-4 CASSADRVRTGNTIYF
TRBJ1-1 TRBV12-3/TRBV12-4 CASSSPGLAFF
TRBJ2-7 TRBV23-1 CASHRTGAYEQYF
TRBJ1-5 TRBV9 CASSVGTGGNQPQHF
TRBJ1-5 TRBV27 CASSDTSSNQPQHF
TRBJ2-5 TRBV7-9 CASSIPLAGGETQYF
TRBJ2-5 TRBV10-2 CASSGPPGQGSQETQYF
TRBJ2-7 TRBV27 CASSPGQGYEQYF
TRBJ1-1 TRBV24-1 CATAGGLNTEAFF
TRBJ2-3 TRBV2 CASHYGSNTDTQYF
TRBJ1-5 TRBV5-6 CASSNREGNQPQHF
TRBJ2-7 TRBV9 CASSASAGEPYEQYF
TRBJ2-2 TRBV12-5 CASGLVVTANTGELFF
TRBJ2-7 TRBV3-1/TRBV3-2 CASRQTGTGIYEQYF
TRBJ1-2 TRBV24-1 CATSDRQGSNYGYTF
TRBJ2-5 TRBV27 CASSHSLEQTQYF
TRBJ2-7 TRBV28 CASSNGTSGTYEQYF
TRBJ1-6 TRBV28 CASSPGQSNSPLHF
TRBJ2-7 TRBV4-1 CASSQDRGAFLAEQYF
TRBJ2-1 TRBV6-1 CASSDGTEAEQFF
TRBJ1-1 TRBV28 CASTLSGRGRGFAEAFF
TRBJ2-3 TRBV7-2 CASSVPGLRDTQYF
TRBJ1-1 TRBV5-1 CASSTGTGGTAFF
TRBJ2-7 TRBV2 CASSERYEQYF
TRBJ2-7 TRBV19 CASSVNLKQGSSYEQYF
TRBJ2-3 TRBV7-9 CASSRGTSGTSTDTQYF
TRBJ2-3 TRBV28 CASSLQVRSDTQYF
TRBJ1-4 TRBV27 CASSSPGGEGEKLFF
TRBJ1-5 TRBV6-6 CASSSDRTNQPQHF
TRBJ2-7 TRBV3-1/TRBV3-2 CASSPGQDYEQYF
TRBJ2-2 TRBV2 CASKGQGNTGELFF
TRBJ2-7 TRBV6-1 CASSEGTGGSYEQYF
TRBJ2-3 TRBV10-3 CAISESGTSGDPSTDTQYF
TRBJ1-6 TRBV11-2 CASSLRGLIGSPLHF
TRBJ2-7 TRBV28 CASSRPQGAQKQYF
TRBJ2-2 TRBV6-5 CASSSRGQGPTGELFF